This entry lists 14 T cell receptor beta chains sequenced from one sample in a study of shared clonotypes between healthy human individuals (TCRdb year 2020). Libraries were prepared through the immunoSEQ multiplex PCR assay. The table comes from immuneACCESS by way of TCRdb, which keeps in-frame sequences with V and J called. Part of the clones is missing from these tables; in studies checked, under half for an unresolved V gene and the rest for unknown reasons. Recorded for this sample are some 1,400,000 clones; roughly 96% of them occurred a single time. The biggest ten clones account for over 1% of the sample. Sequencing was performed on naive CD4+ T cells sorted from blood. This specimen's cell subset or site label, interpreted: CD45RA+ positively selected. These receptors originate from a man under 40 in good health.

V is TRBV9 and J is TRBJ1-2; the D gene is possibly TRBD1 (5 bases). V was pared by 3 bases and J by 3 bases, with 18 bases between. The CDR3 sequence is 16 residues long. Looked up from germline, CDR1 is SGDLS and CDR2 is YYNGEE. The CDR3 sequence is CASSGPGTVRDYGYTF. CDR3 in DNA: TGTGCCAGCAGCGGACCAGGGACGGTTCGGGACTATGGCTACACCTTC.

V is TRBV28 and J is TRBJ1-1, with D unresolved. The CDR3 spans 13 residues. Trimming cost V 2 bases and J 4 bases, with 8 bases left between them. The germline gives CDR1 MDHEN, CDR2 SYDVKM. This CDR3 reads CASSLPQSTEAFF. CDR3 DNA sequence: TGTGCCAGCAGTTTACCGCAGAGCACTGAAGCTTTCTTT.

The rearrangement uses TRBV4-1 and TRBJ2-2; the match to TRBD2 covers 8 bases. The CDR3 has 17 amino acids. Unmatched junction bases numbered 12, after V lost 2 bases and J lost 7 bases. Germline V CDR1 and CDR2: MGHRA, YSYEKL. CDR3 sequence reads: CASSQPGLGQSNGELFF. CDR3 coding DNA: TGCGCCAGCAGCCAACCGGGACTAGGTCAATCAAACGGGGAGCTGTTTTTT.

This CDR3 is CASSYSLTGVGIRGYTF. In DNA, the CDR3 is TGTGCCAGCAGTTACTCCCTAACAGGGGTGGGGATAAGAGGCTACACCTTC. The chain combines TRBV28 with TRBJ1-2; 7 bases fit TRBD1. V lost 4 bases, J lost 8 bases, and 19 bases stayed unmatched. Germline V CDR1 and CDR2: MDHEN, SYDVKM. The CDR3 loop spans 17 amino acids.

The chain employs TRBV27 and TRBJ2-7; 9 bases agree with TRBD2. The V gene's germline CDR1 is MNHEY and CDR2 SMNVEV (reference sequence). Unmatched junction bases numbered 6, after V lost 1 base and J lost 2 bases. CDR3 length: 16 amino acids. CDR3 sequence (DNA): TGTGCCAGCAGTTTATTGGCTAGCGGGACCCCCTACGAGCAGTACTTC. Its translation: CASSLLASGTPYEQYF.

The chain combines TRBV5-1 with TRBJ2-7; 9 positions match TRBD2. The germline gives CDR1 SGHRS, CDR2 YFSETQ. With V trimmed by 7 bases and J by 6 bases, 11 bases remained unmatched. There are 14 residues in the CDR3. The DNA of the CDR3 is TGCGCCAGCCGAGTTATAGCGGGAGACGTCGAGCAGTACTTC. As protein: CASRVIAGDVEQYF.

The V and J genes are TRBV14 and TRBJ2-7; 8 positions agree with TRBD2. J was trimmed by 0 bases and V by 5 bases; bases with no gene match: 6. Germline assignment: CDR1 SGHDN and CDR2 FVKESK. The CDR3 contains 15 residues. The CDR3: CASSSRLAHSYEQYF. The CDR3 region has the DNA TGTGCCAGCAGCTCACGACTAGCGCACTCCTACGAGCAGTACTTC. The full variable domain, rest sourced from reference TRBV14 and TRBJ2-7, is EAGVTQFPSHSVIEKGQTVTLRCDPISGHDNLYWYRRVMGKEIKFLLHFVKESKQDESGMPNNRFLAERTGGTYSTLKVQPAELEDSGVYFCASSSRLAHSYEQYFGPGTRLTVT.

J is TRBJ2-3 and V is TRBV19; a possible D gene is TRBD2 (6 bases). The length of the CDR3 is 13 residues. Trimming removed 7 bases from V and 2 bases from J, with 10 bases in between. CDR1 LNHDA and CDR2 SQIVND come from the germline V gene (reference sequence). The CDR3 coding sequence is TGTGCCAGTACACCGGGACTCACAGATACGCAGTATTTT. Amino acid sequence: CASTPGLTDTQYF.

For the CDR3, the DNA is TGCGCCAGCAGTTCCGGTCCTTCAACAACTAACTATGGCTACACCTTC. As protein: CASSSGPSTTNYGYTF. This chain links TRBV5-1 with TRBJ1-2; D gene unclear. This CDR3 has 16 residues. Trimming pared 5 bases from V and 0 bases from J, leaving 17 bases between. CDR1 SGHRS and CDR2 YFSETQ come from the germline V gene.

The chain couples TRBV5-1 to TRBJ2-1, with 7 bases that match TRBD1. Germline lookup yields CDR1 SGHRS and CDR2 YFSETQ. This CDR3 region has 14 residues. Trimming removed 0 bases from V and 7 bases from J; junction bases left unmatched: 4. The CDR3 reads CASSLVGGLNEQFF. The CDR3 DNA reads as TGCGCCAGCAGCTTGGTAGGGGGCTTGAATGAGCAGTTCTTC.

The chain has TRBV9 and TRBJ2-2; 10 bases match TRBD2. The CDR3 spans 16 residues. Germline-derived CDR1 and CDR2 are SGDLS and YYNGEE. After removal of 4 bases from V and 5 bases from J, the junction contained 8 bases not matched to a gene. Here the CDR3 DNA reads TGTGCCAGCAGCCCAGGGGGTAGCGGGAGGACCGGGGAGCTGTTTTTT. Its translation: CASSPGGSGRTGELFF.

CDR3 nucleotide sequence: TGTGCCAGCACCATCCGAACTAACGCTGGCTACACCTTC. It yields the protein CASTIRTNAGYTF. The V call is TRBV28, the J call TRBJ1-2; D ambiguous. The CDR3 runs to 13 residues. The V gene lost 7 bases and the J gene lost 7 bases, with 16 bases spanning the gap. Germline assignment: CDR1 MDHEN and CDR2 SYDVKM.

The V and J genes are TRBV28 and TRBJ2-7; D ambiguous. The germline gives CDR1 MDHEN, CDR2 SYDVKM. V was pared by 5 bases and J by 2 bases, with 22 bases between. CDR3 size: 17 residues. This chain's CDR3 is CASSPVGRTFNTYEQYF. CDR3 DNA sequence: TGTGCCAGCAGTCCGGTCGGCCGGACGTTTAATACCTACGAGCAGTACTTC.

This rearrangement joins TRBV23-1 to TRBJ2-7; tentatively, D is TRBD1 or TRBD2 (6 bases each). TRBV23-1 is identified as an open reading frame with a role that is uncertain. V was pared by 6 bases and J by 2 bases, with 17 bases between. The CDR3 contains 15 residues. The CDR3 spells CASSPGGSAPYEQYF. As DNA, the CDR3 is TGCGCCAGCAGCCCCGGGGGCTCTGCCCCCTACGAGCAGTACTTC.